This T cell receptor (beta chain) derives from a study of vaccination and CD4 T cells after COVID-19. Study at large: In culture, cells were exposed to overlapping spike peptides from SARS-CoV-2, HCoV-NL63, HCoV-OC43 and HCoV-229E. Study-wide points: Of the reactive clones in convalescent patients, a median 86.3% showed up only post-vaccination.

Deletions cut 3 bases from V and 7 bases from J, with 12 bases between. CDR1 is DFQATT, CDR2 SNEGSKA, per germline (reference sequence). The CDR3 is made up of 12 amino acids. Treatment reported: roughly nine-day PBMC culture with coronavirus spike peptide pools or control peptides (ViraFEST assay). Positive PCR tests dated from March to December 2020, predating US Alpha, Beta and Delta variants. Cultured CD4+ T cell DNA was sequenced using the Oncomine TCR Beta short-read assay. Investigators obtained genomic DNA by extraction from cultured CD4+ T cells. One entry per CDR3 protein results from TCRdb running MiXCR on the PCR reads. The sample records over 10,000 distinct CDR3 sequences, 50% being singletons. A note on this clonotype: Its antigen is as yet unknown.

J is TRBJ1-2 and V is TRBV20-1; a weak D match, TRBD1 (6 bases). The specimen was CD4+ T cells from blood, cultured in vitro. This clonotype was sampled from a human donor who had recovered from COVID-19. CDR3 in amino acids: CSASVQGLGYTF. CDR3 nucleotide sequence: TGCAGTGCTAGCGTACAGGGTCTTGGCTACACCTTC.